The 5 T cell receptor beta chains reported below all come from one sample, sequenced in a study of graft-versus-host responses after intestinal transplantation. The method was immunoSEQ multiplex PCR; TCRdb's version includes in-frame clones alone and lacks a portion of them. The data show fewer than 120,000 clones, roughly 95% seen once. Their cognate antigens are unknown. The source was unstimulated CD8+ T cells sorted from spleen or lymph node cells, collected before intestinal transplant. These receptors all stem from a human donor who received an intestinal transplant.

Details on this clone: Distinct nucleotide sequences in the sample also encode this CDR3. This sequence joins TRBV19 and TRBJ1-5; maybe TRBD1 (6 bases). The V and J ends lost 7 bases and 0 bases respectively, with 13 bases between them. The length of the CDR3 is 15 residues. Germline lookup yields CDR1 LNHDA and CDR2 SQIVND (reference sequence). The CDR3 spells CASTPVGASNQPQHF. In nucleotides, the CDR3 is TGTGCCAGTACCCCGGTGGGGGCTAGCAATCAGCCCCAGCATTTT.

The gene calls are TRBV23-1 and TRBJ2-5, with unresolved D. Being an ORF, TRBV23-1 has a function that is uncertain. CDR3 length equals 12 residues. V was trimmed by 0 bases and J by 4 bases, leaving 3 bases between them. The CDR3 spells CASSQSPETQYF. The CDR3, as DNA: TGCGCCAGCAGTCAATCCCCAGAGACCCAGTACTTC.

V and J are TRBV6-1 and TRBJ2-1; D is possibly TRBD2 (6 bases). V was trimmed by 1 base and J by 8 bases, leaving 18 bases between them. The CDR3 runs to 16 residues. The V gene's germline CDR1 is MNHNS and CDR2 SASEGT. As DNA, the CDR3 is TGTGCCAGCAGTGAAGAGGTGGGAGGCCGGTCGGATGAGCAGTTCTTC. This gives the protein CASSEEVGGRSDEQFF.

Here the CDR3 DNA reads TGTGCCAGCAGCTTAGATTACAGGGGGCTGATCGGCACTGAAGCTTTCTTT. Its translation: CASSLDYRGLIGTEAFF. This chain links TRBV7-8 with TRBJ1-1; TRBD1 aligns across 9 bases. The CDR3 length is 17 residues. The germline V gene has CDR1 SGHVS and CDR2 FQNEAQ. Unmatched junction bases numbered 10, after V lost 1 base and J lost 4 bases.

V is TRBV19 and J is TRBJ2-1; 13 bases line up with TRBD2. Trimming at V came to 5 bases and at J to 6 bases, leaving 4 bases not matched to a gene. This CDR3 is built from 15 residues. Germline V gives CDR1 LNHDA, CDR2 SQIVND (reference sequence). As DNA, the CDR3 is TGTGCCAGTAGTTACGGACTAGCGGGAGTCAATGAGCAGTTCTTC. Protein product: CASSYGLAGVNEQFF.